This is a list of T cell receptor beta chains from one sample in a study of cytomegalovirus exposure and HLA in healthy donors. TCRdb keeps only in-frame clones here, not all; method: immunoSEQ multiplex PCR. The repertoire holds 150,000 to 200,000 clones, roughly 87% seen once, with about 1.6% in the top ten. Sample: PBMCs. The receptors stem from a man aged 50 to 59 in good health and CMV-seronegative. Each CDR3 is given with its conserved first and last residue. D genes are given only for firm matches. Not every row has a clone size; where given, it reads once, few, many or a size class.

clone size,D gene,J gene,V gene,CDR3 protein,CDR3 DNA
NA,NA,TRBJ2-2,TRBV19,CASSPRGTFYTGELFF,TGTGCCAGTAGTCCCCGAGGGACTTTTTACACCGGGGAGCTGTTTTTT
NA,TRBD1,TRBJ1-5,TRBV2,CASSKGQANNQPQHF,TGTGCCAGCAGTAAAGGACAGGCAAACAATCAGCCCCAGCATTTT
NA,TRBD1,TRBJ2-5,TRBV18,CASSPPLGQGHQETQYF,TGTGCCAGCTCACCACCCCTCGGACAGGGACACCAAGAGACCCAGTACTTC
NA,NA,TRBJ2-5,TRBV9,CASSVADRQETQYF,TGTGCCAGCAGCGTAGCAGACAGGCAAGAGACCCAGTACTTC
NA,NA,TRBJ2-1,TRBV7-3,CASSPRSGSRDEQFF,TGTGCCAGCAGCCCGCGGTCGGGTAGCAGGGATGAGCAGTTCTTC
NA,NA,TRBJ2-3,TRBV6-1,CASSEEWIWADTQYF,TGTGCCAGCAGTGAAGAATGGATTTGGGCGGATACGCAGTATTTT
NA,NA,TRBJ2-7,TRBV6-5,CATKRFQGKGSEQYF,TGTGCCACAAAAAGGTTCCAGGGTAAGGGATCCGAGCAGTACTTC
NA,TRBD1,TRBJ1-2,TRBV7-2,CASSYAGQTPRNYGYTF,TGTGCCAGCAGCTATGCGGGACAGACTCCTCGAAACTATGGCTACACCTTC
NA,NA,TRBJ1-2,TRBV10-3,CAISELEGYTF,TGTGCCATCAGTGAGCTGGAGGGCTACACCTTC
few,TRBD2,TRBJ2-1,TRBV7-9,CASSPRTGGGQFF,TGTGCCAGCAGCCCCCGGACGGGAGGTGGGCAGTTCTTC
NA,NA,TRBJ2-7,TRBV6-1,CASSVPNPSRRVEQYF,TGTGCCAGCAGTGTCCCTAACCCGAGTCGACGGGTCGAGCAGTACTTC
NA,TRBD2,TRBJ2-1,TRBV9,CASSVGTSGNNEQFF,TGTGCCAGCAGCGTCGGGACTAGCGGGAACAATGAGCAGTTCTTC
NA,TRBD2,TRBJ2-7,TRBV28,CASRMGQMGLAGDEQYF,TGTGCCAGCAGGATGGGACAAATGGGACTAGCGGGTGACGAGCAGTACTTC
NA,NA,TRBJ1-3,TRBV6-5,CASRRTGRSGNTIYF,TGTGCCAGCAGAAGAACAGGCCGCTCTGGAAACACCATATATTTT
NA,NA,TRBJ1-5,TRBV5-8,CASPRGEHQPQHF,TGTGCCAGCCCGCGGGGGGAACATCAGCCCCAGCATTTT
NA,NA,TRBJ1-5,TRBV28,CASSPGNAGNQPQHF,TGTGCCAGCAGCCCCGGGAATGCGGGCAATCAGCCCCAGCATTTT
NA,TRBD1,TRBJ1-2,TRBV7-2,CASSLDRGLGYTF,TGTGCCAGCAGCTTAGACAGGGGGCTTGGCTACACCTTC
NA,NA,TRBJ1-4,TRBV27,CASSLAGYDEKLFF,TGTGCCAGCAGTTTAGCGGGATACGATGAAAAACTGTTTTTT
few,TRBD1,TRBJ1-1,TRBV5-1,CASSSQDRGVRNTEAFF,TGCGCCAGCAGCTCCCAAGACAGGGGGGTGAGGAACACTGAAGCTTTCTTT
few,NA,TRBJ1-1,TRBV19,CASSKMSPGNTEAFF,TGTGCCAGTAGTAAAATGAGTCCGGGGAACACTGAAGCTTTCTTT
NA,TRBD2,TRBJ2-6,TRBV5-4,CASSREGSGANVLTF,TGTGCCAGCAGCCGGGAGGGCTCTGGGGCCAACGTCCTGACTTTC
NA,TRBD2,TRBJ2-7,TRBV27,CASGLAGPYEQYF,TGTGCCAGCGGCCTAGCGGGACCCTACGAGCAGTACTTC
once,NA,TRBJ2-3,TRBV4-1,CASSQDQGSFADTQYF,TGCGCCAGCAGCCAAGATCAGGGCAGTTTCGCAGATACGCAGTATTTT
NA,NA,TRBJ2-2,TRBV7-3,CASSLRGGAGTGELFF,TGTGCCAGCAGCTTAAGGGGGGGCGCGGGCACCGGGGAGCTGTTTTTT
NA,NA,TRBJ1-4,TRBV5-1,CASSLPLGATNEKLFF,TGCGCCAGCAGCTTGCCCTTAGGAGCAACTAATGAAAAACTGTTTTTT
NA,TRBD2,TRBJ2-7,TRBV7-2,CASTNSLAGGGGEQYF,TGTGCCAGCACCAACTCACTAGCGGGAGGTGGGGGCGAGCAGTACTTC
NA,TRBD1,TRBJ1-4,TRBV30,CAWSTGVNEKLFF,TGTGCCTGGAGTACAGGGGTTAATGAAAAACTGTTTTTT
NA,TRBD1,TRBJ2-7,TRBV29-1,CSVMGQSLYEQYF,TGCAGCGTGATGGGACAGTCCCTCTACGAGCAGTACTTC
NA,NA,TRBJ1-6,TRBV7-2,CASSLGSGLYNSPLHF,TGTGCCAGCAGCTTAGGATCAGGGCTTTATAATTCACCCCTCCACTTT
few,TRBD1,TRBJ1-1,TRBV19,CASTGTGGWNTEAFF,TGTGCCAGTACTGGGACAGGGGGCTGGAACACTGAAGCTTTCTTT
NA,TRBD2,TRBJ2-1,TRBV5-1,CASSLTSGNEQFF,TGCGCCAGCAGCCTGACTAGCGGCAATGAGCAGTTCTTC
NA,NA,TRBJ2-7,TRBV19,CASSGRGTSYEQYF,TGTGCCAGTAGTGGTAGGGGGACGTCCTACGAGCAGTACTTC
NA,NA,TRBJ2-1,TRBV11-3,CASSPTGDSYNEQFF,TGTGCCAGCAGCCCCACGGGAGATTCCTACAATGAGCAGTTCTTC
few,TRBD1,TRBJ2-2,TRBV7-3,CASSLEQGANTGELFF,TGTGCCAGCAGCTTGGAACAGGGGGCGAACACCGGGGAGCTGTTTTTT
NA,NA,TRBJ1-3,TRBV6-1,CASSEVGDFGNTIYF,TGTGCCAGCAGTGAAGTAGGGGACTTTGGAAACACCATATATTTT
NA,TRBD1,TRBJ2-2,TRBV5-1,CASSLRTGGDGGELFF,TGCGCCAGCAGCCTACGGACAGGGGGGGATGGCGGGGAGCTGTTTTTT
NA,TRBD1,TRBJ2-5,TRBV7-9,CASSFQDRGGETQYF,TGTGCCAGCAGCTTCCAGGACAGGGGAGGGGAGACCCAGTACTTC
NA,TRBD2,TRBJ2-7,TRBV11-2,CASSLLAYEQYF,TGTGCCAGCAGCCTACTAGCGTACGAGCAGTACTTC
once,NA,TRBJ1-2,TRBV29-1,CSVGPRWSPGYGYTF,TGCAGCGTGGGTCCACGGTGGTCCCCGGGCTATGGCTACACCTTC
NA,TRBD1,TRBJ2-5,TRBV5-1,CASSVGTGYQETQYF,TGCGCCAGCAGCGTAGGGACAGGGTACCAAGAGACCCAGTACTTC
NA,NA,TRBJ2-3,TRBV7-3,CASRASDTQYF,TGTGCCAGCAGGGCATCTGATACGCAGTATTTT
NA,NA,TRBJ1-1,TRBV11-2,CASSDSRQLNTEAFF,TGTGCCAGCAGCGACTCCCGACAGCTGAACACTGAAGCTTTCTTT
NA,TRBD1,TRBJ2-2,TRBV19,CASSISTGVNTGELFF,TGTGCCAGTAGTATATCTACAGGGGTTAACACCGGGGAGCTGTTTTTT
NA,TRBD1,TRBJ2-5,TRBV7-2,CASSLARGQYQETQYF,TGTGCCAGCAGCTTAGCGAGGGGACAGTACCAAGAGACCCAGTACTTC
NA,TRBD1,TRBJ2-6,TRBV27,CASTGGTGGPGANVLTF,TGTGCCAGCACCGGAGGGACAGGGGGCCCAGGGGCCAACGTCCTGACTTTC
NA,NA,TRBJ2-7,TRBV5-4,CASSLGAGQGKLYEQYF,TGTGCCAGCAGCTTGGGGGCCGGGCAGGGGAAATTATACGAGCAGTACTTC
NA,NA,TRBJ1-3,TRBV5-8,CASSLPGTSGNTIYF,TGTGCCAGCAGCTTACCGGGAACCTCTGGAAACACCATATATTTT
NA,NA,TRBJ1-2,TRBV28,CASSTLGYGYTF,TGTGCCAGCAGCACCCTAGGCTATGGCTACACCTTC
once,TRBD2,TRBJ2-3,TRBV9,CASSVTLAGASTDTQYF,TGTGCCAGCAGCGTTACCTTAGCGGGGGCTAGCACAGATACGCAGTATTTT
once,TRBD1,TRBJ1-4,TRBV7-9,CASSLGWAGGEKLFF,TGTGCCAGCAGCTTAGGGTGGGCAGGGGGTGAAAAACTGTTTTTT
NA,NA,TRBJ2-2,TRBV7-8,CASSFVLVGTGELFF,NA
few,NA,TRBJ1-5,TRBV28,CASRVGQNNQPQHF,TGTGCCAGCAGAGTCGGACAGAACAATCAGCCCCAGCATTTT
NA,NA,TRBJ1-6,TRBV5-1,CASSFSGFDDNSPLHF,TGCGCCAGCAGCTTTTCGGGGTTTGACGATAATTCACCCCTCCACTTT
NA,NA,TRBJ1-2,TRBV18,CASSPRDYGYTF,TGTGCCAGCTCACCCAGGGATTATGGCTACACCTTC
NA,NA,TRBJ1-1,TRBV28,CASRTGTEAFF,TGTGCCAGCAGGACCGGGACAGAAGCTTTCTTT